The 27 T cell receptor beta chains given below trace back to one sample, sequenced in a study of CD8 T cells in Susac syndrome (dated by TCRdb to the late 2010s). Receptor amplification or capture employed the immunoSEQ multiplex PCR assay. RNA was extracted using the RNeasy kit, and about 0.5 to 1 ug of the RNA was reverse transcribed with random hexamers. TCRdb applied fastp at Q25 and MiXCR to the public reads, then kept only in-frame beta chains. Each record represents a unique CDR3 protein, reported with the most common genes and DNA among its rows. The sample table lists tens of thousands of distinct CDR3 sequences, 93% of them with a count of one. Clones ranked in the top ten supply more than 0.45% of the sample. The source material was CD8+ T cells from PBMCs. All receptors come from a human donor in good health.

The rearrangement uses TRBV7-6 and TRBJ2-1; D could derive from TRBD1 or TRBD2 (5 bases each). Germline CDR1 SGHVS, CDR2 FNYEAQ. V gave up 4 bases and J gave up 6 bases, with 13 bases separating them. This CDR3 has 14 residues. CDR3: CASSSRGHPNEQFF. For the CDR3, the DNA is TGTGCCAGCAGCTCCCGGGGCCACCCCAATGAGCAGTTCTTC.

The chain uses TRBV28 and TRBJ2-5, with 7 bases matching TRBD2. From germline, CDR1 is MDHEN and CDR2 SYDVKM. Trimming removed 7 bases from V and 2 bases from J; junction bases left unmatched: 13. This CDR3 contains 16 residues. CDR3 in amino acids: CASMSAGAGVQETQYF. The CDR3 nucleotides are TGTGCCAGCATGTCGGCGGGAGCTGGAGTACAAGAGACCCAGTACTTC.

This chain uses TRBV20-1 with TRBJ1-2; weak D call: TRBD1 (6 bases). Per the germline V gene, CDR1 is DFQATT and CDR2 is SNEGSKA (reference sequence). V was pared by 2 bases and J by 4 bases, with 14 bases between. CDR3 size: 14 residues. CDR3 loop: CSARRSGEGYGYTF. The CDR3 DNA is TGCAGTGCTAGAAGGTCAGGGGAGGGCTATGGCTACACCTTC.

The CDR3 coding sequence is TGTGCCAGCAGCGTTAGTGGCACTGAAGCTTTCTTT. It codes for CASSVSGTEAFF. The rearrangement uses TRBV9 and TRBJ1-1; D is ambiguous. Germline CDR1 and CDR2: SGDLS and YYNGEE. This CDR3 is built from 12 residues. Trimming took off 2 bases at V and 4 bases at J, with 6 bases between the two ends.

The chain links TRBV5-1 to TRBJ1-1, with TRBD1 matching over 9 bases. This CDR3 contains 13 residues. The germline V gene encodes CDR1 SGHRS and CDR2 YFSETQ. Trimming removed 0 bases from V and 8 bases from J; junction bases left unmatched: 2. The CDR3 here is CASSLVGQGEAFF. CDR3 coding DNA: TGCGCCAGCAGCTTGGTTGGACAGGGGGAAGCTTTCTTT. The full variable domain, rest sourced from reference TRBV5-1 and TRBJ1-1, is KAGVTQTPRYLIKTRGQQVTLSCSPISGHRSVSWYQQTPGQGLQFLFEYFSETQRNKGNFPGRFSGRQFSNSRSEMNVSTLELGDSALYLCASSLVGQGEAFFGQGTRLTVV.

The chain uses TRBV4-1 and TRBJ2-1; possibly TRBD1 or TRBD2 for D (5 bases each). This CDR3 has 13 residues. Germline V gene data show CDR1 as MGHRA and CDR2 as YSYEKL. Trimming pared 3 bases from V and 10 bases from J, leaving 13 bases between. CDR3 sequence: CASSQIGTREQFF. As DNA, the CDR3 is TGCGCCAGCAGCCAGATTGGGACGAGGGAGCAGTTCTTC.

J is TRBJ2-7 and V is TRBV11-2, with TRBD2 identical over 7 bases. V gave up 1 base and J gave up 1 base; unmatched junction bases: 4. CDR3 length: 15 residues. Germline V gene sequence: CDR1 SGHAT, CDR2 FQNNGV. CDR3 bases: TGTGCCAGCAGCTTAGGGGCTAGCGGTTCCTACGAGCAGTACTTC. Amino acid sequence: CASSLGASGSYEQYF.

J is TRBJ2-5 and V is TRBV5-4; D call uncertain. The V and J ends lost 1 base and 3 bases respectively, with 7 bases between them. The CDR3 covers 13 residues. CDR1 SGHNT and CDR2 YYREEE come from the germline V gene (reference sequence). The CDR3 loop is CASSLWTEETQYF. In DNA, the CDR3 is TGTGCCAGCAGCTTGTGGACGGAAGAGACCCAGTACTTC.

This clonotype turned up a few times. The rearrangement joins TRBV13 to TRBJ1-4; 7 bases fit TRBD1. CDR1 is PRHDT and CDR2 is FYEKMQ in the germline V gene (reference sequence). V gave up 6 bases and J gave up 7 bases; unmatched junction bases: 11. The CDR3 totals 15 residues. CDR3 loop: CASSGQEELREKLFF. The CDR3 DNA is TGTGCCAGCAGTGGACAGGAGGAGCTTCGTGAAAAACTGTTTTTT.

The CDR3 loop is CSVVPRKRKQYF. The DNA for the CDR3 is TGCAGCGTTGTTCCCAGGAAAAGGAAGCAGTACTTC. The V and J genes are TRBV29-1 and TRBJ2-7; D ambiguous. V was clipped by 4 bases and J by 8 bases, with 15 bases between them. The CDR3 runs 12 residues. Germline V CDR1 and CDR2: SQVTM, ANQGSEA.

This rearrangement joins TRBV7-9 to TRBJ2-1; D is undetermined. Germline CDR1 reads SEHNR; CDR2 reads FQNEAQ (reference sequence). V lost 3 bases, J lost 5 bases, and 5 bases lay in between. This CDR3 region has 12 residues. The DNA for the CDR3 is TGTGCCAGCAGCTTCTGGGACAATGAGCAGTTCTTC. Its protein product is CASSFWDNEQFF.

The chain has TRBV4-2 and TRBJ2-3; 14 bases match TRBD2. V lost 4 bases, J lost 4 bases, and 16 bases stayed unmatched. The CDR3 runs to 20 residues. Germline-derived CDR1 and CDR2 are LGHNA and YNFKEQ. CDR3 DNA: TGTGCCAGCAGCCTCATCCCCCCGGGACTAGCGGGAGCCGGGGCAGATACGCAGTATTTT. Translated: CASSLIPPGLAGAGADTQYF.

The gene calls are TRBV20-1 and TRBJ2-1, with a tentative D call TRBD2 (6 bases). Germline V gene data show CDR1 as DFQATT and CDR2 as SNEGSKA (reference sequence). Trimming pared 0 bases from V and 8 bases from J, leaving 14 bases between. This CDR3 comprises 14 residues. The chain's CDR3 is CSAREGTLDYEQFF. The CDR3, as DNA: TGCAGTGCTAGAGAGGGGACTCTGGATTATGAGCAGTTCTTC.

The V gene is TRBV10-3, the J gene TRBJ2-5; TRBD1 matches at 7 bases. In germline, CDR1 is ENHRY, CDR2 SYGVKD. The trim removed 2 bases at V and 7 bases at J, leaving 4 bases unmatched. The CDR3 sequence is 13 residues long. The CDR3 sequence: CAISEGQEGTQYF. CDR3 DNA sequence: TGTGCCATCAGTGAGGGACAGGAAGGGACCCAGTACTTC.

This chain joins TRBV29-1 and TRBJ2-1, with a tentative D call TRBD1 (5 bases). There are 12 residues in the CDR3. Germline lookup yields CDR1 SQVTM and CDR2 ANQGSEA. V shed 7 bases and J shed 4 bases, with 11 bases lying between them. CDR3 amino acids: CSARGAYNEQFF. The CDR3 DNA reads as TGCAGCGCCCGTGGGGCTTACAATGAGCAGTTCTTC.

The chain links TRBV3-1 to TRBJ2-7, with TRBD1 matching over 8 bases. Per the germline V gene, CDR1 is LGHDT and CDR2 is YNNKEL (reference sequence). The CDR3 is 15 residues long. Trimming at V came to 4 bases and at J to 4 bases, leaving 9 bases not matched to a gene. The CDR3, as DNA: TGTGCCAGCAGCCTCGACAGGGGATGGGGGTACGAGCAGTACTTC. It yields the protein CASSLDRGWGYEQYF.

The rearrangement joins TRBV2 to TRBJ2-2; 12 bases are shared with TRBD1. This CDR3 is built from 13 residues. The V gene's germline CDR1 is SNHLY and CDR2 FYNNEI. V shed 10 bases, J shed 7 bases, and the junction held 4 bases outside the gene matches. The CDR3, as DNA: TGTGCCACCCGGGACAGGGGGCGCGGGGAGCTGTTTTTT. It is translated as CATRDRGRGELFF.

The rearrangement uses TRBV28 and TRBJ2-7, with 8 bases identical to TRBD2. Germline V gives CDR1 MDHEN, CDR2 SYDVKM. Trimming removed 10 bases from V and 3 bases from J; junction bases left unmatched: 2. The CDR3 loop spans 11 amino acids. CDR3 sequence: CATRGGYEQYF. The CDR3 nucleotides are TGTGCCACACGGGGGGGCTACGAGCAGTACTTC. Full variable domain (missing parts from reference TRBV28 and TRBJ2-7): DVKVTQSSRYLVKRTGEKVFLECVQDMDHENMFWYRQDPGLGLRLIYFSYDVKMKEKGDIPEGYSVSREKKERFSLILESASTNQTSMYLCATRGGYEQYFGPGTRLTVT.

The chain uses TRBV2 and TRBJ2-5, with D maybe TRBD2 (5 bases). V lost 1 base and J lost 5, with 8 bases in between. The CDR3 is 13 amino acids. Per the germline V gene, CDR1 is SNHLY and CDR2 is FYNNEI. The CDR3 sequence: CASSEGTRETQYF. CDR3 DNA: TGTGCCAGCAGTGAAGGGACTCGTGAGACCCAGTACTTC.

V gene TRBV15 combines with J gene TRBJ2-7; the match to TRBD2 covers 10 bases. After removal of 4 bases from V and 5 bases from J, the junction contained 2 bases not matched to a gene. Per the germline V gene, CDR1 is LNHNV and CDR2 is YYDKDF (reference sequence). This CDR3 spans 13 amino acids. CDR3 loop: CATSKSGRDEQYF. In nucleotides, the CDR3 is TGTGCCACCAGCAAAAGCGGGAGGGACGAGCAGTACTTC.

The V and J genes are TRBV20-1 and TRBJ2-7; D may be TRBD1 (6 bases). The ends were cut back, 5 bases at V and 4 bases at J, with 9 bases in the middle. The CDR3 runs to 11 residues. CDR1 and CDR2 from the germline V gene are DFQATT and SNEGSKA (reference sequence). The CDR3 DNA follows: TGCAGTGCTCTACAGGGTTACGAGCAGTACTTC. Protein sequence: CSALQGYEQYF.

This chain uses TRBV19 with TRBJ2-1; D assignment may be TRBD1 or TRBD2 (5 bases each). From germline, CDR1 is LNHDA and CDR2 SQIVND (reference sequence). The V and J ends lost 6 bases and 6 bases respectively, with 12 bases between them. The CDR3 consists of 13 residues. This CDR3 is CASSLPGSNEQFF. DNA for the CDR3: TGTGCCAGTAGCCTTCCAGGGAGCAATGAGCAGTTCTTC.

The chain employs TRBV19 and TRBJ1-1; D gene ambiguous. The V end lost 6 bases, the J end lost 8 bases, and 10 bases lay between the germline ends. Germline V gene sequence: CDR1 LNHDA, CDR2 SQIVND (reference sequence). The CDR3 extends over 11 amino acids. The CDR3 DNA follows: TGTGCCAGTAGCGCTTTTGTGGAAGCTTTCTTT. It translates to CASSAFVEAFF.

The gene calls are TRBV18 and TRBJ2-5, with D possibly being TRBD1 (5 bases). CDR3 length: 14 residues. V was cut by 2 bases and J by 3 bases, with 10 bases left in between. Germline V CDR1 and CDR2: KGHSH, LQKENI. CDR3 residues: CASSPDSRKETQYF. CDR3 DNA sequence: TGTGCCAGCTCACCAGACAGCAGGAAAGAGACCCAGTACTTC.

The rearrangement links TRBV29-1 to TRBJ1-1; D uncertain. CDR1 and CDR2 (germline): SQVTM, ANQGSEA. The CDR3 covers 12 residues. Trimming took 7 bases from V and 0 from J, leaving 9 bases between them. The CDR3 nucleotides are TGCAGCGCAGACGTTATGAACACTGAAGCTTTCTTT. Its protein product is CSADVMNTEAFF.

The chain employs TRBV5-6 and TRBJ2-2, with a weak D call TRBD1 (6 bases). The V and J ends lost 1 base and 6 bases respectively, with 13 bases between them. The germline V gene encodes CDR1 SGHDT and CDR2 YYEEEE. This CDR3 contains 15 residues. The CDR3 DNA sequence: TGTGCCAGCAGCTTGCAAGTAGGGGGAGCCGGGGAGCTGTTTTTT. Protein: CASSLQVGGAGELFF.

The chain has TRBV11-2 and TRBJ1-3; 7 positions match TRBD1. The germline CDR1 and CDR2 sequences are SGHAT and FQNNGV. J gave up 0 bases and V 5 bases, and 4 bases lay outside the gene matches. This CDR3 is 15 amino acids long. The CDR3 DNA sequence: TGTGCCAGCAGCCCTGGGACAGACTCTGGAAACACCATATATTTT. Protein product: CASSPGTDSGNTIYF.